Below are 18 T cell receptor beta chains sequenced from a single sample in a study of cytomegalovirus exposure and HLA in healthy donors (dated 2017 in TCRdb). Library preparation used the immunoSEQ multiplex PCR assay. TCRdb retrieved this table from immuneACCESS and kept in-frame rearrangements only. Not all clones are present; in checked studies, unresolved V genes account for under half, and no reason is known for the remainder. For this sample the table gives about 160,000 clones, of which around four fifths were detected only once. 2% to 2.5% of the sample is taken by the ten largest. Material: PBMCs. Every receptor here comes from a man under 40 in good health and CMV-seropositive.

V and J are TRBV9 and TRBJ2-3, with 10 bases aligning to TRBD2. The CDR3 consists of 15 residues. The germline V gene has CDR1 SGDLS and CDR2 YYNGEE. J was trimmed by 5 bases and V by 5 bases; bases with no gene match: 8. CDR3 bases: TGTGCCAGCAGTGTAACTAGCGGGGCTATAGATACGCAGTATTTT. Protein product: CASSVTSGAIDTQYF.

This clone was found once. The chain is built from TRBV27 and TRBJ1-1, with 9 positions matching TRBD1. Unmatched junction bases numbered 3, after V lost 5 bases and J lost 2 bases. Germline-derived CDR1 and CDR2 are MNHEY and SMNVEV (reference sequence). This CDR3 spans 14 amino acids. For the CDR3, the DNA is TGTGCCAGCAGTCCGACAGGGGGAAACACTGAAGCTTTCTTT. It encodes CASSPTGGNTEAFF.

The V and J genes are TRBV4-1 and TRBJ2-1; D possibly corresponds to TRBD1 (6 bases). The length of the CDR3 is 16 residues. With 5 bases removed from V and 0 bases from J, the gap between germline ends came to 14 bases. Germline V lookup: CDR1 MGHRA, CDR2 YSYEKL. The CDR3, as DNA: TGCGCCAGCAGCTCCCAGGGGTCGAGCTCCTACAATGAGCAGTTCTTC. It yields the protein CASSSQGSSSYNEQFF.

The chain uses TRBV9 and TRBJ2-2; 14 bases agree with TRBD2. Germline values: CDR1 SGDLS, CDR2 YYNGEE. V shed 4 bases and J 7 bases; nucleotides not matched to a gene: 9. The CDR3 spans 17 residues. CDR3 bases: TGTGCCAGCAGCCCCCGAAGGACTAGCGGGGGGATCGGGGAGCTGTTTTTT. Protein sequence: CASSPRRTSGGIGELFF.

The chain couples TRBV27 to TRBJ1-2; 9 bases fit TRBD1. CDR1 and CDR2 (germline): MNHEY, SMNVEV (reference sequence). J lost 5 bases, V lost 4 bases, and 14 bases had no gene match. The CDR3 is 17 amino acids. The CDR3 coding sequence is TGTGCCAGCAGTTCTGCACCGGGACAGGGCTCCTTATATGGCTACACCTTC. This gives the protein CASSSAPGQGSLYGYTF.

This rearrangement joins TRBV15 to TRBJ2-3, with a possible D match to TRBD1 (6 bases). The ends were cut back, 1 base at V and 2 bases at J, with 13 bases in the middle. CDR1 and CDR2 (germline): LNHNV, YYDKDF (reference sequence). The CDR3 runs to 16 residues. CDR3 residues: CATSRVQGRNTDTQYF. The CDR3 DNA follows: TGTGCCACCAGCAGAGTCCAGGGGCGGAACACAGATACGCAGTATTTT.

This chain uses TRBV7-2 with TRBJ1-3, with a weak D call TRBD1 (5 bases). The CDR3 sequence is 17 residues long. CDR1 is SGHTA, CDR2 FQGNSA, per germline. Between the trimmed V and J ends, which lost 2 bases and 0 bases, there was a span of 14 bases. CDR3: CASSLLLGGYSGNTIYF. The CDR3 coding sequence is TGTGCCAGCAGCTTATTGTTGGGGGGATACTCTGGAAACACCATATATTTT. The full variable domain, its missing parts supplied by reference TRBV7-2 and TRBJ1-3, is GAGVSQSPSNKVTEKGKDVELRCDPISGHTALYWYRQSLGQGLEFLIYFQGNSAPDKSGLPSDRFSAERTGGSVSTLTIQRTQQEDSAVYLCASSLLLGGYSGNTIYFGEGSWLTVV.

The genes are TRBV7-2 and TRBJ2-5; 9 nucleotides line up with TRBD1. CDR1 is SGHTA and CDR2 is FQGNSA in the germline V gene. This CDR3 has 15 amino acids. The junction had 9 bases not matched to a gene; V was cut back by 5 bases and J by 5 bases. The CDR3 DNA reads as TGTGCCAGCAGCCTCCCGGGACAGGGATACGAGACCCAGTACTTC. This codes for CASSLPGQGYETQYF.

The rearrangement uses TRBV4-3 and TRBJ1-6, with D tentatively TRBD1 (5 bases). The length of the CDR3 is 17 residues. The ends were cut back, 1 base at V and 14 bases at J, with 24 bases in the middle. Germline values: CDR1 LGHNA, CDR2 YSLEER. The CDR3 DNA follows: TGCGCCAGCAGCCAAGTGTCGGGGGATTGGGGGGACTTCACCCTCCACTTT. It codes for CASSQVSGDWGDFTLHF.

The chain is built from TRBV5-1 and TRBJ2-3; 7 bases line up with TRBD1. V lost 4 bases to trimming and J lost 2 bases; unmatched junction nucleotides: 4. This CDR3 comprises 14 residues. The germline V gene has CDR1 SGHRS and CDR2 YFSETQ. CDR3 residues: CASSIGTATDTQYF. CDR3 sequence (DNA): TGCGCCAGCAGCATCGGGACAGCCACAGATACGCAGTATTTT.

The chain has TRBV4-3 and TRBJ2-7; 11 bases match TRBD2. The CDR3 covers 16 residues. The V gene's germline CDR1 is LGHNA and CDR2 YSLEER. V was clipped by 1 base and J by 0 bases; unmatched bases: 2. CDR3 loop: CASSQALAGDSYEQYF. The DNA of the CDR3 is TGCGCCAGCAGCCAAGCACTAGCGGGGGACTCCTACGAGCAGTACTTC.

This clone was picked up one time. This rearrangement joins TRBV4-2 to TRBJ1-5, with D maybe TRBD1 (6 bases). CDR3 size: 16 residues. Trimming stripped 0 bases from V and 1 base from J, with 10 bases between. CDR1 and CDR2 (germline): LGHNA, YNFKEQ. CDR3 sequence reads: CASSQDPTGSNQPQHF. CDR3 coding DNA: TGTGCCAGCAGCCAAGATCCGACAGGCAGCAATCAGCCCCAGCATTTT.

J is TRBJ1-6 and V is TRBV19; D is uncertain. Trimming stripped 8 bases from V and 9 bases from J, with 14 bases between. The length of the CDR3 is 13 residues. The V gene's germline CDR1 is LNHDA and CDR2 SQIVND (reference sequence). The DNA of the CDR3 is TGTGCCAGTCGATGGGCAGACGGTTCACCCCTCCACTTT. It encodes CASRWADGSPLHF.

This chain uses TRBV4-3 with TRBJ2-6; 9 bases line up with TRBD1. CDR3 length: 16 amino acids. Germline-derived CDR1 and CDR2 are LGHNA and YSLEER. V was pared by 4 bases and J by 4 bases, with 5 bases of the junction left unmatched. CDR3 DNA: TGCGCCAGCAGCCGAGGGACAGGGAGGGGGGCCAACGTCCTGACTTTC. Its translation: CASSRGTGRGANVLTF.

The chain carries TRBV7-9 and TRBJ2-7; TRBD1 agrees at 8 bases. Germline V gene lookup returns CDR1 SEHNR and CDR2 FQNEAQ (reference sequence). The junction had 7 bases not matched to a gene; V was cut back by 3 bases and J by 0 bases. The CDR3 contains 16 residues. The CDR3 region is CASSLEPGQDSYEQYF. The CDR3 DNA is TGTGCCAGCAGCTTGGAACCGGGACAGGACTCCTACGAGCAGTACTTC.

The chain links TRBV12-2 to TRBJ1-1; the table names TRBD1, a call not compared with the DNA. TRBV12-2 is a pseudogene. CDR3 length: 15 amino acids. The CDR3 region has the DNA TGTGCAAGTCGCTTAGCGCTCAGGATGAACACTGAAGCTTTCTTT. Its protein is CASRLALRMNTEAFF.

The chain uses TRBV11-3 and TRBJ2-1, with TRBD1 matching 8 bases. Trimming cost V 5 bases and J 7 bases; bases outside gene matches: 7. CDR1 SGHNT and CDR2 YENEEA come from the germline V gene. The CDR3 runs to 14 residues. The CDR3 loop is CASSPDRAWNEQFF. The CDR3, as DNA: TGTGCCAGCAGCCCGGACAGGGCGTGGAATGAGCAGTTCTTC.

This chain connects TRBV19 to TRBJ1-5; D is uncertain. From germline, CDR1 is LNHDA and CDR2 SQIVND (reference sequence). The germline V and J ends were trimmed by 4 bases and 0 bases, with 10 bases remaining between them. This CDR3 has 15 residues. Here the CDR3 reads CASSRADYSNQPQHF. DNA for the CDR3: TGTGCCAGTAGTAGGGCAGATTATAGCAATCAGCCCCAGCATTTT. Filled out from reference TRBV19 and TRBJ1-5, the complete variable domain reads DGGITQSPKYLFRKEGQNVTLSCEQNLNHDAMYWYRQDPGQGLRLIYYSQIVNDFQKGDIAEGYSVSREKKESFPLTVTSAQKNPTAFYLCASSRADYSNQPQHFGDGTRLSIL.